These T cell receptor beta chains were read from a single sample in a study of CD8+ T cells in alopecia areata. Sequenced by immunoSEQ multiplex PCR; TCRdb stores in-frame clones only, minus some. The profile shows more than 100,000 clones, over 50% of them singletons. The material sequenced was CD4+ T cells sorted from blood, taken at week 0. The receptors were sampled from a human donor with alopecia areata. The CDR3 runs from the conserved cysteine through the conserved F or W. The D gene is left open where the match is weak. For some rows the clone size is stated as once, few or many, or as a class when expanded; others skip it.

>.|once|TRBV30|TRBJ1-3
CAYTWVTGNTIYF
TGTGCCTATACGTGGGTAACCGGAAACACCATATATTTT
>.|few|TRBV10-3|TRBJ2-7
CAISESGALYEQYF
TGTGCCATCAGTGAGTCAGGGGCACTCTACGAGCAGTACTTC
>TRBD2|.|TRBV2|TRBJ2-5
CASRVPGLAETQYF
TGTGCCAGCAGGGTACCGGGACTAGCAGAGACCCAGTACTTC
>TRBD1|few|TRBV7-2|TRBJ2-5
CASSFWGTEKETQYF
TGTGCCAGCAGCTTCTGGGGGACAGAGAAAGAGACCCAGTACTTC
>.|.|TRBV27|TRBJ1-4
CATSSDWGVYKKLFF
TGTGCCACCTCGAGCGACTGGGGAGTATATAAAAAACTGTTTTTT
>.|few|TRBV4-2|TRBJ2-3
CASSPGKKVDTQYF
TGTGCCAGCAGCCCGGGAAAAAAGGTGGATACGCAGTATTTT
>.|.|TRBV28|TRBJ2-1
CASSLWAANPKAGEQFF
TGTGCCAGCAGTTTATGGGCAGCGAACCCGAAGGCCGGTGAGCAGTTCTTC
>TRBD1|.|TRBV5-1|TRBJ2-7
CASSLATGTAWREQYF
TGCGCCAGCAGCTTGGCTACCGGGACAGCCTGGAGGGAGCAGTACTTC
>.|.|TRBV10-2|TRBJ2-3
CASSAPGDGTDTQYF
TGCGCCAGCAGTGCCCCGGGAGACGGTACAGATACGCAGTATTTT
>TRBD2|.|TRBV4-3|TRBJ2-7
CASSQGHTGTNYEQYF
TGCGCCAGCAGCCAGGGCCATACTGGGACTAACTACGAGCAGTACTTC
>.|few|TRBV28|TRBJ1-5
CASGRGNQPQHF
TGTGCCAGTGGACGAGGCAATCAGCCCCAGCATTTT
>.|once|TRBV25-1|TRBJ2-3
CASSALGPSTDTQYF
TGTGCCAGCAGTGCCCTGGGACCTAGCACAGATACGCAGTATTTT
>.|few|TRBV27|TRBJ1-1
CASSLVRGNTEAFF
TGTGCCAGCAGTTTAGTCAGGGGGAACACTGAAGCTTTCTTT
>.|.|TRBV5-1|TRBJ2-2
CASSLGSSNTGELFF
TGCGCCAGCAGCCTCGGATCGTCGAACACCGGGGAGCTGTTTTTT
>TRBD2|.|TRBV2|TRBJ2-1
CASRVGLAEERFF
TGTGCCAGCAGAGTGGGACTAGCGGAAGAACGGTTCTTC
>TRBD1|.|TRBV28|TRBJ2-7
CASSPTGTGDAEQYF
TGTGCCAGCAGTCCGACCGGGACAGGGGACGCCGAGCAGTACTTC
>.|.|TRBV18|TRBJ1-2
CASSPPKVNAHGYTF
TGTGCCAGCTCACCACCGAAGGTTAATGCCCATGGCTACACCTTC
>.|.|TRBV28|TRBJ1-3
CASTGVGNTIYF
TGTGCCAGCACAGGGGTAGGAAACACCATATATTTT
>TRBD2|few|TRBV7-2|TRBJ2-7
CASSFSGRESYEQYF
TGTGCCAGCAGCTTCAGCGGGAGGGAGTCCTACGAGCAGTACTTC
>.|.|TRBV6-5|TRBJ1-2
CASSQQGTGGYTF
TGTGCCAGCAGTCAACAGGGTACAGGGGGCTACACCTTC
>.|few|TRBV10-3|TRBJ2-7
CAIGGFSYEQYF
TGTGCCATCGGGGGGTTCTCCTACGAGCAGTACTTC
>.|.|TRBV4-3|TRBJ2-5
CASSRAGAAKGETQYF
TGCGCCAGCAGCCGCGCTGGAGCGGCTAAAGGGGAGACCCAGTACTTC
>.|many|TRBV6-6|TRBJ1-4
CASSYSNEKLFF
TGTGCCAGCAGTTACAGTAATGAAAAACTGTTTTTT
>TRBD1|.|TRBV5-4|TRBJ1-2
CASSSGTGIGYTF
TGTGCCAGCAGCTCAGGGACAGGGATTGGCTACACCTTC
>.|.|TRBV7-8|TRBJ1-1
CASSLVAGNTEAFF
TGTGCCAGCAGCTTAGTTGCGGGGAACACTGAAGCTTTCTTT
>.|.|TRBV13|TRBJ1-2
CASSLGRRMGDYGYTF
TGTGCCAGCAGCTTAGGTCGGCGGATGGGGGACTATGGCTACACCTTC
>.|few|TRBV11-2|TRBJ1-1
CASSFSRGNTEAFF
TGTGCCAGCAGCTTCTCCAGGGGGAACACTGAAGCTTTCTTT
>.|.|TRBV11-2|TRBJ2-5
CASSLNTGFQETQYF
TGTGCCAGCAGCCTAAATACAGGGTTCCAAGAGACCCAGTACTTC
>TRBD1|.|TRBV18|TRBJ2-5
CASSATGFYQETQYF
TGTGCCAGCTCCGCGACAGGGTTCTACCAAGAGACCCAGTACTTC
>TRBD2|.|TRBV4-1|TRBJ2-2
CASSPGTSGSLGGELFF
TGCGCCAGCAGCCCCGGGACTAGCGGGAGTTTGGGCGGGGAGCTGTTTTTT
>TRBD2|.|TRBV25-1|TRBJ2-1
CASSESSGVGYNEQFF
TGTGCCAGCAGTGAAAGCAGCGGGGTCGGCTACAATGAGCAGTTCTTC
>.|.|TRBV5-1|TRBJ2-3
CASSFSGEDTQYF
TGCGCCAGCAGCTTTTCAGGGGAGGATACGCAGTATTTT
>.|.|TRBV15|TRBJ2-5
CATSSGAGWETQYF
TGTGCCACCAGCAGCGGGGCGGGTTGGGAGACCCAGTACTTC
>TRBD1|.|TRBV28|TRBJ2-7
CASSLSDREEYF
TGTGCCAGCAGTTTATCGGACAGGGAAGAGTACTTC
>.|.|TRBV2|TRBJ2-2
CASSGLTTRTGELFF
TGTGCCAGCAGTGGCCTGACAACTAGGACCGGGGAGCTGTTTTTT
>TRBD1|.|TRBV29-1|TRBJ1-6
CSVADREGSPLHF
TGCAGCGTTGCCGACAGGGAAGGTTCACCCCTCCACTTT
>.|once|TRBV5-1|TRBJ1-2
CASSLELGGGRSYTF
TGCGCCAGCAGCTTGGAGTTGGGCGGGGGTCGGAGCTACACCTTC
>TRBD2|.|TRBV7-8|TRBJ2-3
CASSLASGRGMNTQYF
TGTGCCAGCAGCTTAGCTAGCGGGAGGGGCATGAATACGCAGTATTTT